One sample yielded the 21 T cell receptor beta chains listed below, sequenced in a study of T cell clones after liver transplantation. The data were produced by immunoSEQ multiplex PCR, yet TCRdb's version contains in-frame clones alone and is incomplete. Among 99,000 or so clones, approximately 78% were seen once, and the ten largest hold over 0.9%. This sample comprised CD4+ T cells from blood, obtained before liver transplant. The receptors shown here come from a human donor who received a liver transplant.

This sequence joins TRBV7-9 and TRBJ2-7; D may correspond to TRBD1 or TRBD2 (5 bases each). The CDR3 sequence is 14 residues long. CDR1 and CDR2 from the germline V gene are SEHNR and FQNEAQ (reference sequence). V dropped 2 bases and J dropped 2 bases, with 10 bases sitting between them. The CDR3 loop is CASSLPGTPYEQYF. The DNA of the CDR3 is TGTGCCAGCAGCTTACCCGGGACGCCCTACGAGCAGTACTTC.

This chain connects TRBV6-5 to TRBJ2-7; D not certain. Trimming removed 0 bases from V and 2 bases from J, with 11 bases in between. This CDR3 region has 15 residues. The germline V gene has CDR1 MNHEY and CDR2 SVGAGI. CDR3 DNA sequence: TGTGCCAGCAGTTACTCGAGTCTCGCCGCCTACGAGCAGTACTTC. As protein: CASSYSSLAAYEQYF.

This clone was counted only a few times. The chain has TRBV19 and TRBJ1-3; the D is unclear. Germline V gives CDR1 LNHDA, CDR2 SQIVND (reference sequence). V was shortened by 6 bases and J by 0 bases, with 9 bases between the two germline ends. The CDR3 is 14 residues long. CDR3 residues: CASSLSSSGNTIYF. The CDR3 DNA follows: TGTGCCAGTAGCCTGAGTAGCTCTGGAAACACCATATATTTT.

This clone was observed a single time. The chain combines TRBV7-3 with TRBJ2-3, with D perhaps being TRBD1 or TRBD2 (6 bases each). V shed 5 bases and J shed 1 base, with 13 bases lying between them. CDR1 is SGHTA and CDR2 is FQGTGA in the germline V gene. The CDR3 sequence is 15 residues long. The CDR3 loop reads CASSQQGGGTDTQYF. The CDR3 region has the DNA TGTGCCAGCAGCCAACAGGGAGGAGGCACAGATACGCAGTATTTT.

The chain recombines TRBV19 with TRBJ2-1; D gene unclear. The CDR3 is made up of 12 amino acids. V was shortened by 10 bases and J by 8 bases, with 15 bases between the two germline ends. The germline V gene encodes CDR1 LNHDA and CDR2 SQIVND (reference sequence). The CDR3 reads CATSLYNDEQFF. In DNA, the CDR3 is TGTGCCACTTCGTTGTACAACGATGAGCAGTTCTTC.

The chain employs TRBV27 and TRBJ2-7; 13 positions match TRBD2. Germline V gives CDR1 MNHEY, CDR2 SMNVEV (reference sequence). Trimming at V came to 5 bases and at J to 3 bases, leaving 7 bases not matched to a gene. CDR3 length: 16 amino acids. The CDR3 region is CASSPTRTSGSYEQYF. CDR3 DNA: TGTGCCAGCAGTCCTACCAGGACTAGCGGGAGCTACGAGCAGTACTTC.

This sequence joins TRBV7-9 and TRBJ2-3, with TRBD1 identical over 10 bases. J lost 4 bases, V lost 1 base, and 11 bases had no gene match. The CDR3 spans 18 residues. CDR1 and CDR2 from the germline V gene are SEHNR and FQNEAQ (reference sequence). CDR3 in DNA: TGTGCCAGCAGCTTAGAGATCGGCGTCGGACAGGGGGCAGATACGCAGTATTTT. Protein: CASSLEIGVGQGADTQYF. Full variable domain (remainder filled in from reference TRBV7-9 and TRBJ2-3): DTGVSQNPRHKITKRGQNVTFRCDPISEHNRLYWYRQTLGQGPEFLTYFQNEAQLEKSRLLSDRFSAERPKGSFSTLEIQRTEQGDSAMYLCASSLEIGVGQGADTQYFGPGTRLTVL.

V usage is TRBV28 and J usage is TRBJ2-1, with TRBD1 matching over 7 bases. The germline V gene encodes CDR1 MDHEN and CDR2 SYDVKM. The CDR3 runs to 15 residues. Losses at the gene ends were 5 bases for V and 6 bases for J; bases not matched to a gene: 10. The CDR3 loop is CASSTTGAVGNEQFF. The DNA of the CDR3 is TGTGCCAGCAGTACCACAGGGGCGGTCGGCAATGAGCAGTTCTTC.

The chain carries TRBV28 and TRBJ2-7; no clear D gene. Germline V gene lookup returns CDR1 MDHEN and CDR2 SYDVKM. V lost 3 bases and J 2 bases, leaving 5 bases between the germline ends. The length of the CDR3 is 12 residues. CDR3 coding DNA: TGTGCCAGCAGTTTGGCCGCCTACGAGCAGTACTTC. Its translation is CASSLAAYEQYF.

The chain couples TRBV7-9 to TRBJ2-5; D is possibly TRBD1 (7 bases). The germline gives CDR1 SEHNR, CDR2 FQNEAQ (reference sequence). This CDR3 comprises 13 residues. V dropped 4 bases and J dropped 5 bases, with 11 bases sitting between them. The CDR3 DNA follows: TGTGCCAGCAGCTCGACAGGGAGGGAGACCCAGTACTTC. This gives the protein CASSSTGRETQYF.

V is TRBV29-1 and J is TRBJ2-2; the D gene is possibly TRBD2 (5 bases). V gave up 3 bases and J gave up 1 base, with 6 bases separating them. This CDR3 contains 13 residues. Germline assignment: CDR1 SQVTM and CDR2 ANQGSEA. CDR3 DNA sequence: TGCAGCGTTGACGCGGGGAACACCGGGGAGCTGTTTTTT. As protein: CSVDAGNTGELFF.

CDR3 sequence (DNA): TGCGCCAGCGCCTTAGGGAGCGGGGCTTACAATGAGCAGTTCTTC. Its protein is CASALGSGAYNEQFF. The V gene is TRBV5-1, the J gene TRBJ2-1; 7 bases agree with TRBD2. The CDR3 consists of 15 residues. Germline V CDR1 and CDR2: SGHRS, YFSETQ. Losses at the gene ends were 7 bases for V and 4 bases for J; bases not matched to a gene: 11.

The chain couples TRBV6-5 to TRBJ1-6; 11 bases agree with TRBD1. Losses at the gene ends were 2 bases for V and 10 bases for J; bases not matched to a gene: 7. Germline V gives CDR1 MNHEY, CDR2 SVGAGI. The CDR3 length is 16 residues. CDR3 nucleotides: TGTGCCAGCAGTTACACAGCCCGGGACAGGGGGTCACCCCTCCACTTT. Its protein is CASSYTARDRGSPLHF.

As to this clone: Its ends do not fully match the called genes, so a read error is possible. CDR3 nucleotide sequence: TGTGCCGGCAGCCCCCAAAAAAATTCACCCCTCCACTTT. Its translation: CAGSPQKNSPLHF. The rearrangement links TRBV7-3 to TRBJ1-6; no clear D. This CDR3 has 13 amino acids. CDR1 SGHTA and CDR2 FQGTGA come from the germline V gene.

V is TRBV7-8 and J is TRBJ2-1; D gene uncertain. V was clipped by 1 base and J by 4 bases, with 11 bases between them. CDR1 and CDR2 from the germline V gene are SGHVS and FQNEAQ. This CDR3 comprises 15 residues. The CDR3 DNA sequence: TGTGCCAGCAGCTTAGAGAGTTTCGCTTACAATGAGCAGTTCTTC. Translated, it gives CASSLESFAYNEQFF.

The rearrangement uses TRBV7-8 and TRBJ2-7; possible D gene TRBD2, 5 bases. The germline V and J ends were trimmed by 5 bases and 2 bases, with 13 bases remaining between them. CDR1 SGHVS and CDR2 FQNEAQ come from the germline V gene. This CDR3 has 14 residues. As DNA, the CDR3 is TGTGCCAGCAGCACCATGCGGGTGGCCTACGAGCAGTACTTC. It specifies CASSTMRVAYEQYF.

This clone was picked up one time. The chain joins TRBV2 to TRBJ2-2, with D hard to call. Between the trimmed V and J ends, which lost 7 bases and 6 bases, there was a span of 12 bases. This CDR3 is built from 13 residues. The germline V gene encodes CDR1 SNHLY and CDR2 FYNNEI. The CDR3 DNA follows: TGTGCCAGCAAGGGTCTCGTCGCCGGGGAGCTGTTTTTT. It is translated as CASKGLVAGELFF.

V usage is TRBV19 and J usage is TRBJ1-1; tentative D call: TRBD1 (6 bases). The CDR3 runs to 13 residues. Germline V gene sequence: CDR1 LNHDA, CDR2 SQIVND (reference sequence). V was pared by 3 bases and J by 12 bases, with 17 bases between. CDR3 amino acids: CASSILQGGWTFF. CDR3 nucleotides: TGTGCCAGTAGTATTTTACAGGGTGGGTGGACTTTCTTT.

The CDR3 nucleotides are TGTGCCAGCAGTGCCCTAGCCTTCGGGACAGGAAGGGGCGGCTACACCTTC. Its translation: CASSALAFGTGRGGYTF. This chain links TRBV6-1 with TRBJ1-2, with 8 bases identical to TRBD1. This CDR3 comprises 17 residues. J was trimmed by 8 bases and V by 4 bases; bases with no gene match: 18. From germline, CDR1 is MNHNS and CDR2 SASEGT.

This clone has a handful of counts. The V and J genes are TRBV5-1 and TRBJ2-7, with TRBD2 identical over 7 bases. The CDR3 runs 15 residues. Germline V gene data show CDR1 as SGHRS and CDR2 as YFSETQ. J was trimmed by 1 base and V by 4 bases; bases with no gene match: 8. The DNA for the CDR3 is TGCGCCAGCAGCCCGGGGACTATTACTTCCTACGAGCAGTACTTC. The encoded protein is CASSPGTITSYEQYF.

This clone was found many times. The chain carries TRBV30 and TRBJ1-1, with 7 bases aligning to TRBD1. V gave up 5 bases and J gave up 0 bases; unmatched junction bases: 3. The CDR3 is 13 residues long. Germline loops: CDR1 GTSNPN, CDR2 SVGIG (reference sequence). In DNA form, the CDR3 reads TGTGCCTGGGGAGGGGGCGTGAACACTGAAGCTTTCTTT. It yields the protein CAWGGGVNTEAFF.